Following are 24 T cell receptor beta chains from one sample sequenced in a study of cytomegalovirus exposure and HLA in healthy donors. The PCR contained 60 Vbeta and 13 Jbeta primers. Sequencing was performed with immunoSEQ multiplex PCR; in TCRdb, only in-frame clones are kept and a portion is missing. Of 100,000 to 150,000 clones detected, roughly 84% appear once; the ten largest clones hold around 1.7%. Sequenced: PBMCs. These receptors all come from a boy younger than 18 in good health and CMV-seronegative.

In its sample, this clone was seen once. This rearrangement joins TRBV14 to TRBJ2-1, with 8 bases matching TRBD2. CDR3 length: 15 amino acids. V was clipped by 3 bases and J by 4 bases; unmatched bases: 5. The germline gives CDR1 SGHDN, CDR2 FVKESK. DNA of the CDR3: TGTGCCAGCAGCCAGTTTCGCGGGGGGTACAATGAGCAGTTCTTC. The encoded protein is CASSQFRGGYNEQFF.

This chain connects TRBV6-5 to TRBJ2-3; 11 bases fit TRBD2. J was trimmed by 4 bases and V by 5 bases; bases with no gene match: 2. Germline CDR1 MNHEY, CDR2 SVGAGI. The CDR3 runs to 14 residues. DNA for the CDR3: TGTGCCAGCAGTGAACTAGCGGGAGCAGATACGCAGTATTTT. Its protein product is CASSELAGADTQYF.

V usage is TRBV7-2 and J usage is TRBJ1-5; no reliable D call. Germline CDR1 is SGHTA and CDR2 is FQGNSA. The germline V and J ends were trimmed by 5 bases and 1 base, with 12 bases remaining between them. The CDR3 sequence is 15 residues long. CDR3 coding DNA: TGTGCCAGCAGCCAAACGGGTAGGAGCAATCAGCCCCAGCATTTT. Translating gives CASSQTGRSNQPQHF.

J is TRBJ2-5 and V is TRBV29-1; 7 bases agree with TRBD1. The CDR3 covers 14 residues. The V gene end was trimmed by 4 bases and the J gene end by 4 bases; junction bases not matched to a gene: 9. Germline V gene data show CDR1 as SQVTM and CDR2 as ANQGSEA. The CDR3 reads CSVGEGDSLETQYF. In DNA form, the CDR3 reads TGCAGCGTTGGTGAAGGGGACAGCTTAGAGACCCAGTACTTC.

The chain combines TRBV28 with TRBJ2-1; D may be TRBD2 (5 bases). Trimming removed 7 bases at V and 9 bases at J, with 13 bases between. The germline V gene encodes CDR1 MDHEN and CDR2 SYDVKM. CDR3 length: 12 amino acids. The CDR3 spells CASTGEGSEQFF. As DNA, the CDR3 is TGTGCCAGCACCGGAGAGGGCTCTGAGCAGTTCTTC.

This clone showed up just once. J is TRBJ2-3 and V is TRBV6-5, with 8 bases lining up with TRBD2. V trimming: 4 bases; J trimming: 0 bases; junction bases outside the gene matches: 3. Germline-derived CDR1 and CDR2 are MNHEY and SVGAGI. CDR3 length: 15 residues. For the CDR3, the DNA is TGTGCCAGCAGTTTTACTAGCGGAAGCACAGATACGCAGTATTTT. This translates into CASSFTSGSTDTQYF.

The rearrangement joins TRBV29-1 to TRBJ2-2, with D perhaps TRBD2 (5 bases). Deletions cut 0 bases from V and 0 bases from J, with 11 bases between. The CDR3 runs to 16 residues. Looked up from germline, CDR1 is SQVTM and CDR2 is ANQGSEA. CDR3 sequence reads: CSVEDHAGANTGELFF. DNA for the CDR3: TGCAGCGTTGAAGATCACGCCGGGGCGAACACCGGGGAGCTGTTTTTT.

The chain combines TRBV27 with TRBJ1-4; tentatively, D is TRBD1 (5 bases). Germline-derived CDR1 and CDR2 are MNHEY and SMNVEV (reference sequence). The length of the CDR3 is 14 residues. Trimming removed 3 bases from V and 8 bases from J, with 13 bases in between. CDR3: CASSLQGVGEKLFF. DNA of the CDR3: TGTGCCAGCAGTTTGCAGGGTGTCGGCGAAAAACTGTTTTTT.

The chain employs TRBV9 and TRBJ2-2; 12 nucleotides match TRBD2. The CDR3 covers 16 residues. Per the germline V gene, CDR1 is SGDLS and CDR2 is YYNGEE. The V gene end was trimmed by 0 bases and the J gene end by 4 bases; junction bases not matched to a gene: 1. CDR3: CASSVGLAGVTGELFF. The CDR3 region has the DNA TGTGCCAGCAGCGTAGGACTAGCGGGAGTCACCGGGGAGCTGTTTTTT. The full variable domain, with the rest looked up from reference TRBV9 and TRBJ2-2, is DSGVTQTPKHLITATGQRVTLRCSPRSGDLSVYWYQQSLDQGLQFLIQYYNGEERAKGNILERFSAQQFPDLHSELNLSSLELGDSALYFCASSVGLAGVTGELFFGEGSRLTVL.

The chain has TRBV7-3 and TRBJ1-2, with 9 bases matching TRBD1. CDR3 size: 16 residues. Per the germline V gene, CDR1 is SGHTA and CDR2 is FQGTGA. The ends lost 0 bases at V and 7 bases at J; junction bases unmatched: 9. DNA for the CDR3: TGTGCCAGCAGCTTAACTGCCACGACAGGGGGTACTGGCTACACCTTC. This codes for CASSLTATTGGTGYTF.

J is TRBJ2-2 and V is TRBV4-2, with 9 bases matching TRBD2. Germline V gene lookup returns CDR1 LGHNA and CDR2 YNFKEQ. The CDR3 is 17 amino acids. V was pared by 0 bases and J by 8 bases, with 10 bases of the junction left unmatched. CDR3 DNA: TGTGCCAGCAGCCAAGAAGGGCTAGCGGGACGTTCGGGGGAGCTGTTTTTT. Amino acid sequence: CASSQEGLAGRSGELFF.

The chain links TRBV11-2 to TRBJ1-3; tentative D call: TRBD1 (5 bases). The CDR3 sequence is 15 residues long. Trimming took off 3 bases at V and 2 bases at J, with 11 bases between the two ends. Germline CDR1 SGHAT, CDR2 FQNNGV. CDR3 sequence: CASSFDSQPGNTIYF. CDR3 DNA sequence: TGTGCCAGCAGCTTTGACAGCCAACCTGGAAACACCATATATTTT.

The CDR3 here is CASSLGQGVYEQYF. CDR3 in DNA: TGCGCCAGCAGCCTCGGACAGGGGGTCTACGAGCAGTACTTC. The V and J genes are TRBV4-3 and TRBJ2-7, with 10 bases fitting TRBD1. The V gene end was trimmed by 4 bases and the J gene end by 3 bases; junction bases not matched to a gene: 3. Germline V gene sequence: CDR1 LGHNA, CDR2 YSLEER. The CDR3 is made up of 14 amino acids.

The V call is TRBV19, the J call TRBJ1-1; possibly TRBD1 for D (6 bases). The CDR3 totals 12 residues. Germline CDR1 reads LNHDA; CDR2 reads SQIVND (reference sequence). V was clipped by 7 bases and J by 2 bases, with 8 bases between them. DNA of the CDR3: TGTGCCAGTAACAGGGCTAACACTGAAGCTTTCTTT. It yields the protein CASNRANTEAFF.

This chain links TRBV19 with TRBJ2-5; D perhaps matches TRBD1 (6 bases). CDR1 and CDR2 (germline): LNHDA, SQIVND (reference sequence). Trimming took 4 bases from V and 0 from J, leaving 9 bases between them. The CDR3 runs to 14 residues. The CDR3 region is CASSNRDNQETQYF. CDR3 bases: TGTGCCAGTAGTAACCGGGACAACCAAGAGACCCAGTACTTC.

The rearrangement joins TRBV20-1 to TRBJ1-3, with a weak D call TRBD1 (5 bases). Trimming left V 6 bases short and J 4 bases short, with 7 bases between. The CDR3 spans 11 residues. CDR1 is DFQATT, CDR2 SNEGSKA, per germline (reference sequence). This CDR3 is CSAGVGNTIYF. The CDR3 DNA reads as TGCAGTGCAGGGGTCGGAAACACCATATATTTT.

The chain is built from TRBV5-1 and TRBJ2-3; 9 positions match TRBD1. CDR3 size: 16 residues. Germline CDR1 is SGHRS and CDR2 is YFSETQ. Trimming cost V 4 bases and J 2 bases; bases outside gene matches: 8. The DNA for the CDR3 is TGCGCCAGCAGCCTGAGGGACAGGGCTATCACAGATACGCAGTATTTT. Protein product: CASSLRDRAITDTQYF.

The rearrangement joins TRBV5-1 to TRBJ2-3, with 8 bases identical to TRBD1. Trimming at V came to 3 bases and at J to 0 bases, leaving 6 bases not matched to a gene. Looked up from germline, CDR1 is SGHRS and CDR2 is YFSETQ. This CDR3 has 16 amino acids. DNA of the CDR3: TGCGCCAGCAGCTCCAGGGGGCGAACTAGCACAGATACGCAGTATTTT. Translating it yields CASSSRGRTSTDTQYF.

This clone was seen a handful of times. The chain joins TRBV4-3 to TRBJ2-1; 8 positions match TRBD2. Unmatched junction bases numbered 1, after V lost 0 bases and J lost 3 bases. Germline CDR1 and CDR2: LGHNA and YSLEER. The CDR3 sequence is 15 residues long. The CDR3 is CASSQEGLDYNEQFF. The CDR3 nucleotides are TGCGCCAGCAGCCAAGAGGGACTAGACTACAATGAGCAGTTCTTC.

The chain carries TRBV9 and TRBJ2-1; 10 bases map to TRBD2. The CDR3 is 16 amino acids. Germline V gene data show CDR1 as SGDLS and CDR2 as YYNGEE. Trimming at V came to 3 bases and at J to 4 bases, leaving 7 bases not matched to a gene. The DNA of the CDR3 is TGTGCCAGCAGCGCCGCGTCTAGCGGGGGATACAATGAGCAGTTCTTC. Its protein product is CASSAASSGGYNEQFF.

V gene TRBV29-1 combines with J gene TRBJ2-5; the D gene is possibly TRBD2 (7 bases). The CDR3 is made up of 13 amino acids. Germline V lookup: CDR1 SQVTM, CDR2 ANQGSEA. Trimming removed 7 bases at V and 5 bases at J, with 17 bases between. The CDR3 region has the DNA TGCAGCGCCGGGGAGGGGGGCCGGGAGACCCAGTACTTC. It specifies CSAGEGGRETQYF.

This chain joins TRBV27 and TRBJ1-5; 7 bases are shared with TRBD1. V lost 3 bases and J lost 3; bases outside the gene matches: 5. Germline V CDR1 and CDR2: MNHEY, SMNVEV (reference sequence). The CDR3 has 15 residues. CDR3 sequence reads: CASSFSTGNNQPQHF. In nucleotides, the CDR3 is TGTGCCAGCAGTTTCTCGACAGGGAACAATCAGCCCCAGCATTTT.

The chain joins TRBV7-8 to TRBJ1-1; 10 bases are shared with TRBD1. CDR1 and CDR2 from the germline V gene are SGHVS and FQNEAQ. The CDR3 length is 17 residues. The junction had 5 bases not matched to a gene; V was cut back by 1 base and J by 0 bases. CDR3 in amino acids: CASSLVTGGGMNTEAFF. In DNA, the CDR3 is TGTGCCAGCAGCTTAGTGACAGGGGGCGGTATGAACACTGAAGCTTTCTTT.

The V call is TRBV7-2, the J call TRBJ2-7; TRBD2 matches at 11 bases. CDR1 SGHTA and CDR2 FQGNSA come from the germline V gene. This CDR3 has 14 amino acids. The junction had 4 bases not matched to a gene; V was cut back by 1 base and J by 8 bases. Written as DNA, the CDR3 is TGTGCCAGCAGCTTAGGGGGGACTAGCGGACAGCAGTACTTC. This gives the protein CASSLGGTSGQQYF.